The rows below give T cell receptor beta chains drawn from one sample of a study of cytomegalovirus exposure and HLA in healthy donors. Clones were sequenced by immunoSEQ multiplex PCR, and TCRdb holds only the in-frame ones, with some missing. The sample contains about 360,000 clones, 86% of which appear only once. The specimen was PBMCs. These receptor sequences come from a woman aged 18-29 years in good health and CMV-seronegative. Each CDR3 is given with its conserved first and last residue. Each record gives: clone size, J gene, V gene, CDR3 length, D gene, CDR3 DNA, CDR3 protein. The D gene is left open where the match is weak. Rows give clone size only sometimes, using once, few, many, or a class for an expanded clone.

size: .; J: TRBJ2-7; V: TRBV18; length: 14; D: .; DNA: TGTGCCAGCTCACTCCGACTGGATATTTACGAGCAGTACTTC; CDR3: CASSLRLDIYEQYF
size: .; J: TRBJ2-7; V: TRBV7-9; length: 13; D: .; DNA: TGTGCCAGCAGCTCTGGTCCTACCTACGAGCAGTACTTC; CDR3: CASSSGPTYEQYF
size: .; J: TRBJ1-2; V: TRBV4-1; length: 16; D: .; DNA: TGCGCCAGCAGCCAAGTACGGGTCGGACTTAACTATGGCTACACCTTC; CDR3: CASSQVRVGLNYGYTF
size: once; J: TRBJ2-7; V: TRBV30; length: 15; D: TRBD2; DNA: TGTGCCTGGAGTGTGCGGGGGGGGAGCTCCTACGAGCAGTACTTC; CDR3: CAWSVRGGSSYEQYF
size: .; J: TRBJ2-6; V: TRBV27; length: 17; D: .; DNA: TGTGCCAGCAACCTCAGGGGTTCAAATACCGGGGCCAACGTCCTGACTTTC; CDR3: CASNLRGSNTGANVLTF
size: few; J: TRBJ1-5; V: TRBV7-6; length: 13; D: .; DNA: TGTGCCAGCAGCCCCGCCAGGTTTCAGCCCCAGCATTTT; CDR3: CASSPARFQPQHF
size: .; J: TRBJ2-7; V: TRBV27; length: 14; D: TRBD1; DNA: TGTGCCAGCAGTTTGGACAGGGAAATAAGCGAGCAGTACTTC; CDR3: CASSLDREISEQYF
size: .; J: TRBJ2-2; V: TRBV2; length: 13; D: .; DNA: TGTGCCAGCAGGGACTGGGCTCCCGGGGAGCTGTTTTTT; CDR3: CASRDWAPGELFF
size: .; J: TRBJ2-1; V: TRBV23-1; length: 15; D: TRBD1; DNA: TGCGCCAGCAGCAAGAGCGGGACAGGGAACAATGAGCAGTTCTTC; CDR3: CASSKSGTGNNEQFF
size: .; J: TRBJ2-2; V: TRBV2; length: 12; D: .; DNA: TGTGCCAGCAGACCGGTCACCGGGGAGCTGTTTTTT; CDR3: CASRPVTGELFF
size: .; J: TRBJ2-1; V: TRBV15; length: 16; D: TRBD1; DNA: TGTGCCACCAGCAGTCCCGGGACAGGGGACTACAATGAGCAGTTCTTC; CDR3: CATSSPGTGDYNEQFF
size: .; J: TRBJ1-4; V: TRBV5-1; length: 14; D: TRBD1; DNA: TGCGCCAGCAGTCAGGGGGGTACTAATGAAAAACTGTTTTTT; CDR3: CASSQGGTNEKLFF
size: .; J: TRBJ1-2; V: TRBV27; length: 18; D: TRBD1; DNA: TGTGCCAGCAGTACAGAGCCGGGACAGGGGGCGTCAGCCTATGGCTACACCTTC; CDR3: CASSTEPGQGASAYGYTF
size: once; J: TRBJ1-1; V: TRBV4-2; length: 16; D: .; DNA: TGTGCCAGCAGCCAAGCCGGCAGGGGCGGCGACACTGAAGCTTTCTTT; CDR3: CASSQAGRGGDTEAFF
size: .; J: TRBJ2-7; V: TRBV6-5; length: 16; D: TRBD2; DNA: TGTGCCAGCAGTTATGGACTAGCGGGAGGTCTATACGAGCAGTACTTC; CDR3: CASSYGLAGGLYEQYF
size: .; J: TRBJ1-5; V: TRBV15; length: 15; D: .; DNA: TGTGCCACCAGCAGAAGAGGGGACGGGACTAAGCCCCAGCATTTT; CDR3: CATSRRGDGTKPQHF
size: few; J: TRBJ1-2; V: TRBV18; length: 14; D: .; DNA: TGTGCCAGCTCACTGGGAGGGGCGCCGGACGGCTACACCTTC; CDR3: CASSLGGAPDGYTF
size: .; J: TRBJ2-3; V: TRBV28; length: 15; D: TRBD1; DNA: TGTGCCAGCAGTTTGACAGGGGTCTGGGGAGATACGCAGTATTTT; CDR3: CASSLTGVWGDTQYF
size: once; J: TRBJ2-7; V: TRBV18; length: 14; D: .; DNA: TGTGCCAGCTCACCCGATCCGCAGGGAGGCGAGCAGTACTTC; CDR3: CASSPDPQGGEQYF
size: .; J: TRBJ2-3; V: TRBV19; length: 14; D: TRBD2; DNA: TGTGCCAGTAGCCTGCGGGAGGGCACAGATACGCAGTATTTT; CDR3: CASSLREGTDTQYF
size: .; J: TRBJ2-4; V: TRBV28; length: 16; D: .; DNA: TGTGCCAGCACGGGGAGATTTACTCTAGCCAAAAACATTCAGTACTTC; CDR3: CASTGRFTLAKNIQYF
size: .; J: TRBJ2-1; V: TRBV2; length: 16; D: TRBD2; DNA: TGTGCCAGCAGGAGGGAGGGACTAGCGGGTTACAATGAGCAGTTCTTC; CDR3: CASRREGLAGYNEQFF
size: once; J: TRBJ2-7; V: TRBV4-1; length: 15; D: .; DNA: TGCGCCAGCAGCCAACTCCCGGGACTCCCCTACGAGCAGTACTTC; CDR3: CASSQLPGLPYEQYF
size: once; J: TRBJ2-7; V: TRBV5-1; length: 14; D: TRBD1; DNA: TGCGCCAGCAGCTTCAGGGGGACAGACCACGAGCAGTACTTC; CDR3: CASSFRGTDHEQYF
size: .; J: TRBJ1-5; V: TRBV4-2; length: 15; D: TRBD1; DNA: TGTGCCAGCAGCCAAGGACAGGGGAGCAATCAGCCCCAGCATTTT; CDR3: CASSQGQGSNQPQHF
size: once; J: TRBJ1-1; V: TRBV27; length: 15; D: .; DNA: TGTGCCAGCAGTTCAGACAGCCCTTTGAACACTGAAGCTTTCTTT; CDR3: CASSSDSPLNTEAFF
size: .; J: TRBJ2-7; V: TRBV6-5; length: 14; D: TRBD1; DNA: TGTGCCAGCAGTTACACAACAGGGGCCTACGAGCAGTACTTC; CDR3: CASSYTTGAYEQYF
size: .; J: TRBJ1-1; V: TRBV18; length: 14; D: .; DNA: TGTGCCAGCTCACAAGGAGGGCGGTTCACTGAAGCTTTCTTT; CDR3: CASSQGGRFTEAFF
size: few; J: TRBJ2-1; V: TRBV7-9; length: 16; D: TRBD2; DNA: TGTGCCAGCAGCTTGCCGAATGGACTAGCGGGTAATGAGCAGTTCTTC; CDR3: CASSLPNGLAGNEQFF
size: once; J: TRBJ2-3; V: TRBV5-4; length: 13; D: .; DNA: TGTGCCAGCAGCTTACAGGGTCCGGATACGCAGTATTTT; CDR3: CASSLQGPDTQYF
size: .; J: TRBJ2-7; V: TRBV28; length: 15; D: .; DNA: TGTGCCAGCTCCTCGGAGGGGGGGGCGACCTACGAGCAGTACTTC; CDR3: CASSSEGGATYEQYF
size: .; J: TRBJ1-1; V: TRBV28; length: 18; D: .; DNA: TGTGCCAGCAGTTCACACAGATTCAGGGAGGGAGAGAACACTGAAGCTTTCTTT; CDR3: CASSSHRFREGENTEAFF
size: .; J: TRBJ2-2; V: TRBV27; length: 16; D: .; DNA: TGTGCCAGCAGTTCCCCAGGGCGGGGTTTATTCGGGGAGCTGTTTTTT; CDR3: CASSSPGRGLFGELFF
size: .; J: TRBJ2-2; V: TRBV7-2; length: 18; D: .; DNA: TGTGCCAGCAGCTCCCCCCTCGAGGGAGGTTGGAACACCGGGGAGCTGTTTTTT; CDR3: CASSSPLEGGWNTGELFF
size: .; J: TRBJ1-4; V: TRBV2; length: 14; D: .; DNA: TGTGCCAGCAGTCGCGACCGGGGGAATGAAAAACTGTTTTTT; CDR3: CASSRDRGNEKLFF
size: .; J: TRBJ2-2; V: TRBV19; length: 14; D: .; DNA: TGTGCCAGTAGCCTCGCCGGGAACACCGGGGAGCTGTTTTTT; CDR3: CASSLAGNTGELFF
size: .; J: TRBJ1-5; V: TRBV7-8; length: 15; D: .; DNA: TGTGCCAGCGTCAGACGGGCAGGGTCGAGTCAGCCCCAGCATTTT; CDR3: CASVRRAGSSQPQHF
size: .; J: TRBJ2-7; V: TRBV27; length: 15; D: TRBD2; DNA: TGTGCCAGCAGTCGAGGGACTAGCGGGAGTTCCGAGCAGTACTTC; CDR3: CASSRGTSGSSEQYF
size: .; J: TRBJ1-6; V: TRBV27; length: 15; D: TRBD1; DNA: TGTGCCAGCAGGTACCGACAGGGGGGAAACTCACCCCTCCACTTT; CDR3: CASRYRQGGNSPLHF
size: .; J: TRBJ2-7; V: TRBV11-2; length: 14; D: TRBD1; DNA: TGTGCCAGCAGCCCCGACAGGGTGGGCTACGAGCAGTACTTC; CDR3: CASSPDRVGYEQYF